This T cell receptor (beta chain) comes out of a study of CD4 T cells in relation to SARS-CoV-2 and coronaviruses. Trimming removed 3 bases from V and 3 bases from J, with 9 bases in between. This CDR3 spans 14 amino acids. Per germline, CDR1 SEHNR and CDR2 FQNEAQ (reference sequence). CD4+ T cells from unexposed donors were obtained before the COVID-19 pandemic (2011-2018). Isolation of CD4+ T cells took place after around eleven days in culture. Clones were sequenced by immunoSEQ multiplex PCR, and TCRdb holds only the in-frame ones, with some missing. This table has about 18,000 clones, 81% appearing once. Remarks on this clone: Its antigen is not known.

Sequencing input: CD4+ T cells from PBMCs, cultured in vitro. This TCR derives from a human donor in good health. This sequence joins TRBV7-9 and TRBJ2-1; D unclear. The CDR3: CASSFPGFYNEQFF. The CDR3 bases are TGTGCCAGCAGCTTTCCGGGCTTCTACAATGAGCAGTTCTTC.